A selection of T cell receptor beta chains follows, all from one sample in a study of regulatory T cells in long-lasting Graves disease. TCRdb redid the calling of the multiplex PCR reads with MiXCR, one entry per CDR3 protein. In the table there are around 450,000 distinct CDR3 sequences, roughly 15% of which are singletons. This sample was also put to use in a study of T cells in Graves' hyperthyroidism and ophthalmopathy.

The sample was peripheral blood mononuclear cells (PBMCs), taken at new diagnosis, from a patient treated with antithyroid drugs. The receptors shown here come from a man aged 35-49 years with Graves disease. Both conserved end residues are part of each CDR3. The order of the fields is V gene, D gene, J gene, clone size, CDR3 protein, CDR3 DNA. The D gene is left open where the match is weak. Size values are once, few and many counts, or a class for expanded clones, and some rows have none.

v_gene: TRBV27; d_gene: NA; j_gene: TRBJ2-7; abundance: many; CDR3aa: CASGFVFYEQYF; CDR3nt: TGTGCCAGCGGCTTTGTTTTCTACGAGCAGTACTTC
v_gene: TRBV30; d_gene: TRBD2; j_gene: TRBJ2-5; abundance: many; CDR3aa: CASGGETQYF; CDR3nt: TGTGCCAGCGGGGGGGAGACCCAGTACTTC
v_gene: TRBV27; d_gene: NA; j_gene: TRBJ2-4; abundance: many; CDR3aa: CASSLSPRGKNIQYF; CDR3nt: TGTGCCAGCAGTTTATCCCCGAGAGGCAAAAACATTCAGTACTTC
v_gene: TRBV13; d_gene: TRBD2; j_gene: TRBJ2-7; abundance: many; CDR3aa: CASSLASGARNEQYF; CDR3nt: TGTGCCAGCAGCTTAGCTAGCGGGGCCCGCAACGAGCAGTACTTC
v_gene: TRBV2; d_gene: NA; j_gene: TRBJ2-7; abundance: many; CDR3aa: CASSGGNSGEQYF; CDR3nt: TGTGCCAGCAGTGGCGGTAACAGCGGCGAGCAGTACTTC
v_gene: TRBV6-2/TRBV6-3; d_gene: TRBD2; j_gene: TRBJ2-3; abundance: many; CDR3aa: CASSESISGRSDTQYF; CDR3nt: TGTGCCAGCAGTGAAAGTATTAGCGGGAGATCAGATACGCAGTATTTT
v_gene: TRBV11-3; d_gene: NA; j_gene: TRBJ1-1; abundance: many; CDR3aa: CASSGGELAEAFF; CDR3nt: TGTGCCAGCAGCGGAGGGGAACTAGCTGAAGCTTTCTTT
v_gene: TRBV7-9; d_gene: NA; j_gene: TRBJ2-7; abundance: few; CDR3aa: CASSLQAASYEQYF; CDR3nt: TGTGCCAGCAGCTTACAGGCGGCCTCCTACGAGCAGTACTTC
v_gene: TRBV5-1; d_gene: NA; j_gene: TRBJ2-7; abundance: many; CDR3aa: CASSLGAVSYEQYF; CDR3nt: TGCGCCAGCAGCCTCGGGGCCGTCTCCTACGAGCAGTACTTC
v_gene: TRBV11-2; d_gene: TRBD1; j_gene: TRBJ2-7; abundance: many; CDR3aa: CASSLTTGAHHEQYF; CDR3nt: TGTGCCAGCAGCTTAACTACAGGGGCTCACCACGAGCAGTACTTC
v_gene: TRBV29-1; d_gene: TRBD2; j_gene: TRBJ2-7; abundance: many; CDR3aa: CSVISPTSSYEQYF; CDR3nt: TGCAGCGTTATCTCTCCGACTAGCAGCTACGAGCAGTACTTC
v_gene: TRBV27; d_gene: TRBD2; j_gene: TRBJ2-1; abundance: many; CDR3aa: CASSPLGSSGGGSYNEQFF; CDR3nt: TGTGCCAGCAGTCCACTCGGTTCTAGCGGGGGGGGCTCCTACAATGAGCAGTTCTTC
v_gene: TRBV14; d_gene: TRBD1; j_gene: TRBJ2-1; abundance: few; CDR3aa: CASSQVPLGTGDLNEQFF; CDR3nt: TGTGCCAGCAGCCAAGTACCCCTTGGGACAGGGGATCTTAATGAGCAGTTCTTC
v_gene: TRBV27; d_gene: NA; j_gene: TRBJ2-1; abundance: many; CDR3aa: CASSLRNEDGPLNEQFF; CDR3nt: TGTGCCAGCAGTTTAAGGAACGAGGACGGGCCCCTCAATGAGCAGTTCTTC
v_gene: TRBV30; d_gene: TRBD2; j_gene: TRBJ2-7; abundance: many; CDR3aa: CAWSVTSGTYEQYF; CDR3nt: TGTGCCTGGAGTGTGACTAGCGGGACCTACGAGCAGTACTTC
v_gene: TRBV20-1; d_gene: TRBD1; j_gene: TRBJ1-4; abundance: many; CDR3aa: CSAPDLTGGGEKLFF; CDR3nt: TGCAGTGCGCCAGACCTTACAGGGGGCGGTGAAAAACTGTTTTTT
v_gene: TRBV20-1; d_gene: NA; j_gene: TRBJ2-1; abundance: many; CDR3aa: CSVGGPLRNEQFF; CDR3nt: TGCAGCGTAGGTGGCCCCCTCCGCAATGAGCAGTTCTTC
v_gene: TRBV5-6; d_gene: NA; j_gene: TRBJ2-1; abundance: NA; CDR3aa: CASSFVTASYNEQFF; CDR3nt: TGTGCCAGCAGCTTTGTGACAGCTTCCTACAATGAGCAGTTCTTC
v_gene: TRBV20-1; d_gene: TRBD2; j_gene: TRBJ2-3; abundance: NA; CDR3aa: CSATPTTSGIDTQYF; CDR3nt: TGCAGTGCTACGCCGACGACTAGCGGGATTGATACGCAGTATTTT
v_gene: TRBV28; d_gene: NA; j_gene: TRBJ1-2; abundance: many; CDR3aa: CASSSPGAGGYTF; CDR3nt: TGTGCCAGCAGTTCACCGGGGGCGGGCGGCTACACCTTC
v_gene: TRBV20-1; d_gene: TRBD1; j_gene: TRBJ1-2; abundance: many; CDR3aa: CSATSPGTANYGYTF; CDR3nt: TGCAGTGCTACCTCTCCCGGGACAGCTAACTATGGCTACACCTTC
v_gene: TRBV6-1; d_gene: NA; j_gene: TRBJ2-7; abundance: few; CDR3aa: CASDAKTGQSGGQYF; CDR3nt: TGTGCCAGCGATGCAAAAACGGGCCAGTCCGGCGGGCAGTACTTC
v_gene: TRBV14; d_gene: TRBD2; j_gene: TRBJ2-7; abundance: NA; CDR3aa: CASSHWTSVYEQYF; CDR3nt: TGTGCCAGCAGCCACTGGACTAGCGTCTACGAGCAGTACTTC
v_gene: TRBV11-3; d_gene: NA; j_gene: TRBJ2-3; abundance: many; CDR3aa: CASSLDTDTQYF; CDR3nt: TGTGCCAGCAGCTTGGACACAGATACGCAGTATTTT
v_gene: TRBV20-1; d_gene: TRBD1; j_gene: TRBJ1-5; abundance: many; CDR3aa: CSAVRGRASNQPQHF; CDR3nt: TGCAGTGCTGTCAGGGGGCGGGCGAGCAATCAGCCCCAGCATTTT
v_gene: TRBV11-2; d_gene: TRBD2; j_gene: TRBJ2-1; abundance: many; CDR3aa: CASSLDGGGLRNEQFF; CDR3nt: TGTGCCAGCAGCTTAGATGGGGGGGGTTTACGGAATGAGCAGTTCTTC
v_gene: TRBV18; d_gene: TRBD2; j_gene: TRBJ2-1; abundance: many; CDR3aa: CASSPSTSGRGNEQFF; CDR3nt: TGTGCCAGCTCACCATCAACTAGCGGGAGGGGCAATGAGCAGTTCTTC
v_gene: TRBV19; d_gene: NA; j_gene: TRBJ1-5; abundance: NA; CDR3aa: CASSAWGNQPQHF; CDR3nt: TGTGCCAGTAGCGCCTGGGGAAATCAGCCCCAGCATTTT
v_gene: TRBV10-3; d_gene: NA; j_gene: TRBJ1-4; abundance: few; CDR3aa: CAIKGSGLDEKLFF; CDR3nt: TGTGCCATCAAGGGGTCAGGGCTTGATGAAAAACTGTTTTTT
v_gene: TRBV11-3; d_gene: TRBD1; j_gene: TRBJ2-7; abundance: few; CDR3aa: CASSSRDSISYEQYF; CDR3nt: TGTGCCAGCAGCAGCCGGGACAGCATCTCCTACGAGCAGTACTTC
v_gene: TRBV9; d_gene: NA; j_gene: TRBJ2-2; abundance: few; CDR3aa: CASRRRANRDTGELFF; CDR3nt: TGTGCCAGCAGGAGAAGGGCGAATAGGGACACCGGGGAGCTGTTTTTT